This T cell receptor beta chain was observed in a study of CD8 T cells in Susac syndrome. Study-level information: At the time their blood was drawn, patients with Susac syndrome were either therapy-naive, on corticosteroids (with some of them also receiving intravenous immunoglobulin), or on intravenous immunoglobulin alone.

A single count supports this clonotype. With V trimmed by 0 bases and J by 5 bases, 5 bases remained unmatched. The CDR3 spans 15 residues. The germline V gene has CDR1 SGHRS and CDR2 YFSETQ. Reverse transcription of about 0.45 to 1 ug RNA was carried out with random hexamers. The TCR beta CDR3 was amplified by immunoSEQ multiplex PCR across 54 Vbeta, 13 Jbeta. One entry per CDR3 protein results from TCRdb running MiXCR on the immunoSEQ multiplex PCR reads. The sample contains about 240,000 distinct CDR3 sequences, about 95% of which appear only once. The source is a human donor with Susac syndrome. The chain links TRBV5-1 to TRBJ1-5; 7 bases align to TRBD1. The specimen sequenced was CD4+ T cells from PBMCs. The CDR3 bases are TGCGCCAGCAGCTTGGCCGGAGGGGGCCATCAGCCCCAGCATTTT. Encoded protein: CASSLAGGGHQPQHF.